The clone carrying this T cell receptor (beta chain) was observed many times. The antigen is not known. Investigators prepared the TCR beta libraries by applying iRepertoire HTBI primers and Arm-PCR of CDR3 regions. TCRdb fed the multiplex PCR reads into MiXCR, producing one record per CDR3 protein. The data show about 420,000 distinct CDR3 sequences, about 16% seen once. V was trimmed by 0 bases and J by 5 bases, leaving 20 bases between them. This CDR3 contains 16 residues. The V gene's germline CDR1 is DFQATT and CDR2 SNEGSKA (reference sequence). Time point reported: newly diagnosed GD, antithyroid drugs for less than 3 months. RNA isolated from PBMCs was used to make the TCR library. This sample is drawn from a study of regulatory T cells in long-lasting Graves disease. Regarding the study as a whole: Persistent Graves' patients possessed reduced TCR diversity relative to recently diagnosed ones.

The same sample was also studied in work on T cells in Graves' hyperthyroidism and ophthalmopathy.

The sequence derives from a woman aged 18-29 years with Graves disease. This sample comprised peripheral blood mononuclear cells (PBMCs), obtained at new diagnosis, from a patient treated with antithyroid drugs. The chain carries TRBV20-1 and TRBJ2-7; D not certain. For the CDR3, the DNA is TGCAGTGCTAGAGATACCCAGACGGGCAGTTGGGACGAGCAGTACTTC. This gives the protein CSARDTQTGSWDEQYF.